This TCR beta chain was sequenced during a study of cytomegalovirus exposure and HLA in healthy donors (dated by TCRdb to 2017 to 2019). For the wider study: In an earlier analysis of around 540 of the donors, 276 Gb of sequence data and roughly 100 million unique TCR beta sequences from 150 million to 200 million T cells were reported. In a later genetic analysis, genome-wide SNP genotypes for 398 of the 666 donors were used, and that subset was treated as a discovery cohort. A later analysis re-examined previously published TCR beta repertoires from 500 to 700 donors and added high-resolution HLA genotyping to investigate patterns of TCR occurrence. The study aimed to test whether signatures of past pathogen exposure could be identified by cataloging public T cell receptors. Donor age, sex, ethnicity and CMV serostatus were compiled alongside the repertoire data. The T cell repertoires of 670 or so subjects were profiled by immunosequencing and related to cytomegalovirus serostatus. An earlier analysis of around 540 of the donors applied high-throughput TCR beta sequencing to assess whether each TCR beta V gene segment acted as functional or pseudogenic. All discovery cohort repertoires had been generated using a single sequencing platform. The number of typed donors differed by locus: about 620-640 for A, B, C, DRB1 and DQB1; some 540 for DQA1; 606 for DPA1; and approximately 450 for DPB1. The study combined high-throughput TCR immunosequencing, statistical association of individual TCRs with disease status, and machine learning to predict cytomegalovirus infection status. Class I and class II HLA loci were covered by the typing at four-digit resolution. The genetic ancestry cluster associated with self-reported Caucasian donors included about four fifths of the roughly 410 genotyped donors. The later analysis used no new phenotypic data to find candidate immune exposures, relying instead on TCR beta sequences and their occurrence across donors. A few DR-DQ haplotypes were treated as single units for association and clustering because of strong linkage in the cohort. Among over 350 genotyped donors of the cohort, an average of around 240,000 unique TCR beta nucleotide sequences were sequenced per donor, roughly 20% of them non-productive. An early release covering roughly 600 HLA-typed donors comprised approximately 290 gigabases of sequencing data and 85 million or so unique TCR sequences. In addition to the first cohort of hundreds of subjects, a separate validation cohort of 130 or so different subjects was used. The study at large found these results: Correlated functional status among segregating V segments might reflect linkage disequilibrium, but an unknown experimental factor could not be ruled out. A further reported finding was that TCR beta sequences accurately predicted the HLA-A and HLA-B alleles for most subjects in the first cohort. The 87-base-pair reads could not distinguish some IMGT-functional V segments, including TRBV6-2 and TRBV6-3, so those segments were excluded. In an earlier analysis of around 600 of the donors, most TCR beta V segments were observed in productive rearrangements about 87% or about 30% of the time, broadly matching IMGT annotations. The classifier was reported to diagnose cytomegalovirus status with high specificity and sensitivity in both the original and validation cohorts. Assigning TCR associations to individual alleles was difficult when HLA alleles, especially DR and DQ, strongly co-occurred. According to a later genetic analysis, donors in an Asian-associated ancestry cluster had fewer N-insertions in productive TCRs than the approximately 650-donor mean. In a later analysis, HLA-associated TCR beta chains were found to be more clonally expanded and to have lower generation probabilities than equally common non-associated chains. In a later analysis, several top co-occurrence clusters were reported to appear linked to parvovirus B19, influenza, CMV and Epstein-Barr virus. In vitro tests confirmed that a few of the cytomegalovirus-associated TCR beta chains recognize cytomegalovirus antigens. A later analysis associated about 16,000 TCR beta sequences with specific HLA alleles at a false discovery rate of 0.05. According to the authors, the approach could potentially be generalized to other disease states and immunological phenotypes. Because HLA typing was missing for some donors at each locus, association tests included only the typed subset. A cluster of highly shared sequence variants was judged likely to represent a technical artifact of the sequencing pipeline. A total of 164 TCR beta chains were listed by the study as associated with cytomegalovirus. Most TCR sequences were seen in very few donors, while some public TCRs were found in many individuals. Roughly uniform sequencing depth across donors was assumed in presence/absence analyses, although this assumption may not hold. The cohort was sequenced for TCR beta chains only, and without alpha or paired-chain data the features that could be detected were limited. Over 15 rarely observed V segments, including chromosome 9 orphons, were excluded from the earlier analysis of just under 600 of the donors because counts were too low. In a later analysis, TCR association rates were found to vary across HLA loci, with the most associated TCRs seen for DRB1 alleles and the fewest for HLA-C alleles. V-gene and J-gene trimming of TCR beta chains was associated with a missense DCLRE1C variant in a later genetic analysis, and the association was replicated in an independent cohort. CMV serostatus was the only immune exposure information available for the cohort. According to a later analysis, most CMV-associated TCR beta chains appeared to be HLA-restricted, and the HLA associations seemed to be driven largely by CMV exposure.

Including cysteine and phenylalanine, the CDR3 has 15 amino acids. The read is trimmed to its CDR3 DNA, 45 bases read in frame from base 1. For CDR1 and CDR2, the germline V gene lists SGHTA and FQGNSA. V has 1 base trimmed and J has 4 bases trimmed; junction bases matching no gene number 5. The cohort was made up of 650 to 700 healthy bone marrow donors. At the time of sampling, all cohort members were nominally healthy, though unrecorded immune exposures were likely present. The donor was CMV seronegative and was included in the group of hundreds of seronegative cohort members. Every donor gave a peripheral blood sample, and the peripheral blood mononuclear cells from that sample were used for TCR beta sequencing. The Qiagen DNeasy Blood Extraction Kit was used to extract genomic DNA from the blood cell samples. On this clone itself: The clone's antigen remains unknown. No base quality information exists; no much larger clone differs at one position.

Receptor libraries were prepared by the immunoSEQ multiplex PCR assay. The multiplex PCR relied on a mix of 60 forward primers for TCR Vbeta segments and 13 reverse primers for TCR Jbeta segments. The CDR3 region of rearranged TCR beta genes was amplified from genomic DNA with a multiplex PCR assay. Amplified TCR beta libraries were sequenced as 87-base-pair reads on the Illumina HiSeq System. The original methods were these. A later analysis counted tens of millions of unique TCR beta chains across the 690 or so repertoires, and around 9.9 million of these chains were shared by at least two donors. To remove PCR and sequencing errors, raw reads were error-corrected and collapsed into unique sequences using a nearest-neighbor algorithm that merged closely related sequences. V, D and J gene segments were assigned by aligning CDR3 sequences to IMGT reference sequences. For a sequence to be retained, at least a six-nucleotide match to both a V gene segment and a J gene segment was required. Rearrangements were classified as productive when the CDR3 lacked stop codons and remained in frame with V and J, and all other rearrangements were classified as non-productive. Following IMGT convention, CDR3 was defined as the stretch from the second conserved V-encoded cysteine up to the conserved J-encoded phenylalanine. The earlier analysis of some 540 of the donors excluded any sequence lacking an unambiguous match to a single V gene segment. An earlier analysis of approximately 590 of the donors called V segments functional above 56.7% productive rearrangements and segregating when the between-donor standard deviation exceeded 5%. A statistical classification framework was built to diagnose cytomegalovirus status from the catalog of TCR beta chain sequences. V and J gene assignment, in a later analysis, came from comparing TCR nucleotide sequences with IMGT/GENE-DB human TR gene sequences. The TCRdist pipeline was used in a later analysis to assign CDR3 sequences and most-parsimonious VDJ recombination scenarios. In a later analysis, each TCR beta chain was defined by its CDR3 amino acid sequence together with its V-gene family, and reads without a unique V-gene family were excluded. A later analysis removed 592 highly shared, low-generation-probability nucleotide sequences to deal with suspected cross-contamination and a sequencing artifact. In a later analysis, a clonal expansion index for each public chain was calculated from normalized within-repertoire ranks of inferred template counts. A later analysis computed generation probabilities with a VDJ recombination model fitted to out-of-frame rearrangements, and checked the results against IGoR. In a later analysis, hypergeometric tests were used to score TCR-TCR, TCR-HLA and TCR-CMV co-occurrence, with a repertoire-size bias correction applied to TCR pairs. A later analysis estimated false discovery rates by permuting HLA or CMV assignments 20 times. In a later analysis, co-occurring TCRs were grouped using DBSCAN, with TCRdist sequence similarity added in when clustering inside HLA-allele-positive subsets. Repertoires with fewer than 30,000 or more than 120,000 public chains, plus five repertoires with anomalous nucleotide sharing, were excluded from co-occurrence clustering. TCRdb's version of the immuneACCESS table is confined to in-frame rearrangements and falls short of the full clone set. An unresolved V gene accounts for under half of the shortfall where checked; the remainder is of unknown origin. V, J and clone size reflect that table, while D and trimming were determined from the DNA. The sample has 210,000 or so clones on record, about 83% of them singletons. In total, the top ten clones hold more than 1.3% of the sample.

Material: PBMCs. Recombination connected TRBV7-2 to TRBJ2-5; the central 8 bases match TRBD2. The receptor was derived from a girl aged 5-17 years in good health and CMV-seronegative. CDR3 loop: CASSLDGGARETQYF. The DNA sequence is TGTGCCAGCAGCTTAGACGGGGGGGCCCGAGAGACCCAGTACTTC.